This record covers a single TCR beta chain. Its target is unknown. This specimen belongs to a study of T-cell memory formation after mild COVID-19. Study overall: Clustering of TCRs was largely donor specific.

From 5'RACE with constant-segment primers came TCR alpha and TCR beta cDNA libraries that carried sample barcodes and UMIs. TCRdb recomputed calls from the 5' RACE reads with MiXCR, one row per CDR3 protein. This table holds 450,000 or so distinct CDR3 sequences, about 19% found once. Notes on the study in general: Largely, contracting CD4+ clones fell within CM and EM, and contracting CD8+ clones within EMRA.

The CDR3 loop spans 17 amino acids. With 1 base removed from V and 6 bases from J, the gap between germline ends came to 19 bases. The sample taken for sequencing was PBMCs or a T cell subset sorted from them (not recorded which). The sequence was collected from an adult woman who had mild COVID-19 (a few samples of this study predate the infection). Cell type and time point are not known. The genes are TRBV12-3 or TRBV12-4 and TRBJ1-5; unclear D gene. The CDR3 here is CASSLEGSLPNGQPQHF. CDR3 sequence (DNA): TGTGCCAGCAGTTTAGAGGGTAGTCTCCCTAACGGTCAGCCCCAGCATTTT.